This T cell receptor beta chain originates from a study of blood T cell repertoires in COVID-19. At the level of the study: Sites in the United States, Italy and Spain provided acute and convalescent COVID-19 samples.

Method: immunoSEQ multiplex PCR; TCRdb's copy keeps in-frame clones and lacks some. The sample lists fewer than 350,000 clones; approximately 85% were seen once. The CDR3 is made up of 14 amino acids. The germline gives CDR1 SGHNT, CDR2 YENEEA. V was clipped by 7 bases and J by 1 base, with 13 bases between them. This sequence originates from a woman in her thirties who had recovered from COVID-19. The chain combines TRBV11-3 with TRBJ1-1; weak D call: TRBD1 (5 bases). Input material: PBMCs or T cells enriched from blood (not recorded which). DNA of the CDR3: TGTGCCAGCACCTTCCCCGACAGGAACACTGAAGCTTTCTTT. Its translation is CASTFPDRNTEAFF.